This TCR beta chain was recorded in a study of PD-1 blockade in classical Hodgkin lymphoma. Overall study findings and caveats: Unlike CD8+ TCR diversity, which did not rise significantly by C4D1, CD4+ TCR diversity did.

Germline V lookup: CDR1 MDHEN, CDR2 SYDVKM. The CDR3 sequence is 14 residues long. V was pared by 6 bases and J by 4 bases, with 15 bases between. Sequenced by immunoSEQ multiplex PCR; TCRdb stores in-frame clones only, minus some. The data contain around 40,000 clones, 76% of them seen just once; the ten biggest clones take up about 10%. Exposure to brentuximab vedotin varied, and each patient had relapsed following autologous stem cell transplantation. Comment on this clone: Its antigen is as yet unknown.

This chain joins TRBV28 and TRBJ1-1, with D unclear. The TCR originated in a human donor with classical Hodgkin lymphoma. Source: peripheral blood mononuclear cells (PBMCs), taken at baseline. This chain's CDR3 is CASSPHGRATEAFF. In DNA, the CDR3 is TGTGCCAGCAGCCCCCACGGACGGGCCACTGAAGCTTTCTTT.